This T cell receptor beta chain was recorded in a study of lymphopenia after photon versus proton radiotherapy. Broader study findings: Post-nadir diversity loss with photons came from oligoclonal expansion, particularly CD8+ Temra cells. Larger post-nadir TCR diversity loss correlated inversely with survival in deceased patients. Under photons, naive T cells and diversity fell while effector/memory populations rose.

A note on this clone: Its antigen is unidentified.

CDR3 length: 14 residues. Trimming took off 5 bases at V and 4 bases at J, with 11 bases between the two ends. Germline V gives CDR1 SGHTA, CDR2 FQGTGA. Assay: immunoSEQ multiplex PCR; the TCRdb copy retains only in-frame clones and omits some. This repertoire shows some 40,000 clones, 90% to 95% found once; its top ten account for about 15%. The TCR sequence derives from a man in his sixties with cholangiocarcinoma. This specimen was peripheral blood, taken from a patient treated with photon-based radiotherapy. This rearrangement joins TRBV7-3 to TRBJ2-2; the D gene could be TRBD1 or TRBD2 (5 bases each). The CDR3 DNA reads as TGTGCCAGCAGCCCCGGGACCACCACCGGGGAGCTGTTTTTT. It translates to CASSPGTTTGELFF.